The source of this TCR beta chain is a study of blood T cells in healthy people across ages. Study-wide findings and caveats: The long-lived group displayed more naive CD4+ cells, plus higher diversity, than the aged donors did.

The donors, aged roughly 6 to 95, were healthy Caucasians from Russia. Of note for this clonotype: Antigen unknown.

Primed by a sample-barcoded 5' primer and a J-beta primer mix, a second PCR proceeded for about 6 to 11 cycles. TCRdb independently ran MiXCR on the 5' RACE reads; one entry per CDR3 protein. The sample has 1.5 million to 2 million distinct CDR3 sequences, approximately 28% seen once. CDR1 is LNHDA and CDR2 is SQIVND in the germline V gene (reference sequence). The CDR3 runs 16 residues. V gave up 5 bases and J gave up 0 bases, with 14 bases separating them. The TCR was taken from a woman aged 25-40 years in good health. The sample comprised blood. The chain carries TRBV19 and TRBJ2-4; D gene ambiguous. CDR3 nucleotide sequence: TGTGCCAGTAGTTTCCCGGCAGCGATAGCCAAAAACATTCAGTACTTC. This codes for CASSFPAAIAKNIQYF.